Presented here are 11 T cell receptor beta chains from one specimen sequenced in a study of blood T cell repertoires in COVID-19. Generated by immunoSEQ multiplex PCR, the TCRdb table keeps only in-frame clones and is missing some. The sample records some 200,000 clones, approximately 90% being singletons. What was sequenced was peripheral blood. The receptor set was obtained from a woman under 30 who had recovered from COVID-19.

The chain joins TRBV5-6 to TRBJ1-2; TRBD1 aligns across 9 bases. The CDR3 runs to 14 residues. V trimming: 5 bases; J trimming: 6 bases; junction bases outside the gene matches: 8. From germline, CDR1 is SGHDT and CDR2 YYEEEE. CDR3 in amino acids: CASRRTGDQHGYTF. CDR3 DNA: TGTGCCAGCAGGAGGACAGGGGATCAGCATGGCTACACCTTC. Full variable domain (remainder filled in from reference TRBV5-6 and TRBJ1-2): DAGVTQSPTHLIKTRGQQVTLRCSPKSGHDTVSWYQQALGQGPQFIFQYYEEEERQRGNFPDRFSGHQFPNYSSELNVNALLLGDSALYLCASRRTGDQHGYTFGSGTRLTVV.

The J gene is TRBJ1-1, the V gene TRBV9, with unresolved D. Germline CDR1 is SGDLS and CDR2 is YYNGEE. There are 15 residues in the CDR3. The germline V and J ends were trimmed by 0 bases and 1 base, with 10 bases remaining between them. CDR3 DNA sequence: TGTGCCAGCAGCGTAGTTGACCAGGCGAACACTGAAGCTTTCTTT. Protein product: CASSVVDQANTEAFF.

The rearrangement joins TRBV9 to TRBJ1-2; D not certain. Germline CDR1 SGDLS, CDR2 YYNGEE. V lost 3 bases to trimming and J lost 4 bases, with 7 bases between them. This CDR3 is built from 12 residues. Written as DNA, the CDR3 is TGTGCCAGCAGCGCTCTCCCCTATGGCTACACCTTC. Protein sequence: CASSALPYGYTF.

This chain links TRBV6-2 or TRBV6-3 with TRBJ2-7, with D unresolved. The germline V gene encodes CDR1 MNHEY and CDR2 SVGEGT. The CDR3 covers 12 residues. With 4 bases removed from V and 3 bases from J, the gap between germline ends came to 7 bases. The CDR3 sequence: CASSSQSYEQYV. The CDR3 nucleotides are TGTGCCAGCAGTTCACAGAGCTACGAGCAGTACGTC.

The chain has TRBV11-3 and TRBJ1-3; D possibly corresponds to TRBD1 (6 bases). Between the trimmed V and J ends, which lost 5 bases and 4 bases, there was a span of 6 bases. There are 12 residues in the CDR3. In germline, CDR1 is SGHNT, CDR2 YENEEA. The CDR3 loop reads CASSTGGNTIYF. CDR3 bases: TGTGCCAGCAGCACAGGGGGAAACACCATATATTTT.

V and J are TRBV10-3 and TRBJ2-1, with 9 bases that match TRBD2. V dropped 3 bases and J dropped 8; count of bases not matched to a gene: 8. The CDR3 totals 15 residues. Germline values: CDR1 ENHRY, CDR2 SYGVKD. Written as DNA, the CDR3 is TGTGCCATCAGTGAAGGCGGGGGGGCCCAGGATGAGCAGTTCTTC. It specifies CAISEGGGAQDEQFF.

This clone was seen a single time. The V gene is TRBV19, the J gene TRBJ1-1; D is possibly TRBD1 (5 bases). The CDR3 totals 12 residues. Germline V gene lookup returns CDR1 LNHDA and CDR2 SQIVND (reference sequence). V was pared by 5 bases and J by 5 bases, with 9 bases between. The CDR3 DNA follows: TGTGCCAGTAGTGTCGGGGGGACTGAAGCTTTCTTT. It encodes CASSVGGTEAFF.

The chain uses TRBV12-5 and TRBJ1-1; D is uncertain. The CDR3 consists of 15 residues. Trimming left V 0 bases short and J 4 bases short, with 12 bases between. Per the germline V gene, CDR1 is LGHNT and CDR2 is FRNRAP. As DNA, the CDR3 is TGTGCTAGTGGTTTGGTACAAGGGAGGGCCACTGAAGCTTTCTTT. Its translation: CASGLVQGRATEAFF.

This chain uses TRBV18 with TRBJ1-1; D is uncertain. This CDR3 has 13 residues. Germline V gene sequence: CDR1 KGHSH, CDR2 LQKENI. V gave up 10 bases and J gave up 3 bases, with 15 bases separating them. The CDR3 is CATSQLADTEAFF. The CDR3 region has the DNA TGTGCCACCTCTCAGTTGGCAGACACTGAAGCTTTCTTT.

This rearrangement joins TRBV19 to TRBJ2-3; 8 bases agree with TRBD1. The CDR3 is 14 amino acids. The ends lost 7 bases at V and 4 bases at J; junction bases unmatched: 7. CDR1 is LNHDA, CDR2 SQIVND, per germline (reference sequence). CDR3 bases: TGTGCCAGTACACCCGACAGGGGTGCAGATACGCAGTATTTT. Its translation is CASTPDRGADTQYF.

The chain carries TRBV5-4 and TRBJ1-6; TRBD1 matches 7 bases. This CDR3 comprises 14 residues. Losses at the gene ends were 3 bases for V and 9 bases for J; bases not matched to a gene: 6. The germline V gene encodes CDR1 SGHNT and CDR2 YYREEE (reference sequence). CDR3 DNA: TGTGCCAGCAGCTGGGCGGAGGGGGCTTCACCCCTCCACTTT. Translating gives CASSWAEGASPLHF.